This T cell receptor (beta chain) was found in a study of post-analysis software for immune sequencing data. General study points: Four or five TRBV segments were significantly more frequent in patients than in controls. TRBV5-6, TRBV5-1 and TRBV20-1 were among these segments.

V was clipped by 6 bases and J by 10 bases; unmatched bases: 8. This CDR3 contains 13 residues. Incorporated into the TCR beta cDNA libraries were unique molecular identifiers, which served to reduce PCR and sequencing biases. One entry per CDR3 protein results from TCRdb running MiXCR on the PCR reads. This table has approximately 630,000 distinct CDR3 sequences, about 60% appearing once. The table lists this clonotype with a few counts. The antigen is unknown. The material sequenced was blood. The genes are TRBV12-3 or TRBV12-4 and TRBJ2-1; 8 bases line up with TRBD2. The receptor's source is a girl aged 2 to 10 with multiple sclerosis. CDR3 region: CASSQFGGGEQFF. The CDR3 DNA follows: TGTGCCAGCAGCCAATTCGGGGGGGGCGAGCAGTTCTTC.